This T cell receptor beta chain comes out of a study of blood T cells in healthy people across ages. Germline CDR1 reads LGHDT; CDR2 reads YNNKEL (reference sequence). The CDR3 is 12 residues long. The germline V and J ends were trimmed by 1 base and 5 bases, with 6 bases remaining between them. A second PCR of about 7 to 11 cycles used a sample-barcoded 5' primer and a J-beta primer mix. A single record per CDR3 protein comes from TCRdb applying MiXCR to the 5' RACE reads. The sample has roughly 1,500,000 distinct CDR3 sequences, around 42% seen once. This clonotype was counted only a few times. The rearrangement uses TRBV3-1 and TRBJ2-7; D is uncertain. Material for sequencing was blood. This receptor was identified in a woman younger than 30 in good health. CDR3 sequence reads: CASSQVPNEQYF. CDR3 DNA sequence: TGTGCCAGCAGCCAAGTTCCAAACGAGCAGTACTTC.